This TCR beta chain came from a study of blood T cells in healthy people across ages. The CDR3 loop spans 12 amino acids. Germline trimming cut 2 bases from V and 6 bases from J; bases unmatched to any gene: 2. Germline CDR1 is SGHRS and CDR2 is YFSETQ. A second about 7 to 12 cycle PCR used barcoded and J-beta primers. TCRdb redid the calling of the 5' RACE reads with MiXCR, one entry per CDR3 protein. The repertoire includes 650,000 to 800,000 distinct CDR3 sequences, around 52% of them detected once, and about 13% sits in the top ten. Broader study findings: Total diversity from one million sequenced T cells was likely underestimated. PBMC samples, being unsorted, prevented any conclusive comparison of naive and antigen-experienced cells. Aged donors had fewer naive CD4+ cells and lower diversity than long-lived donors.

As regards this clonotype: The antigen is not known.

Sequencing was performed on blood. This sequence joins TRBV5-1 and TRBJ2-7; 7 bases map to TRBD1. This clonotype was obtained from a woman at least 80 years old in good health. CDR3 region: CASSFSGGEQYF. In nucleotides, the CDR3 is TGCGCCAGCAGCTTCTCAGGGGGCGAGCAGTACTTC.